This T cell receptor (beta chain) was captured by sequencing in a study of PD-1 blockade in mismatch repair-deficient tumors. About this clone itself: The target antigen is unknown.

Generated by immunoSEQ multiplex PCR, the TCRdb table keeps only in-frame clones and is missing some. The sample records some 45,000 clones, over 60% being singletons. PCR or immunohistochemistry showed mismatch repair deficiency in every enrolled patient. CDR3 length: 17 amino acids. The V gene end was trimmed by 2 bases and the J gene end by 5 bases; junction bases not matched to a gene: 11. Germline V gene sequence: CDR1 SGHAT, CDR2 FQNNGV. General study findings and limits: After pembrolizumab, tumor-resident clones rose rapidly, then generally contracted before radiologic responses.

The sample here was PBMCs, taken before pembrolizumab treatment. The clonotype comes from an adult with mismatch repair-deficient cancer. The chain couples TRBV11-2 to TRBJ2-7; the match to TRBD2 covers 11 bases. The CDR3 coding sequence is TGTGCCAGCAGCTTACCAGTGGTCATAGCGGGAGGGCACGAGCAGTACTTC. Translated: CASSLPVVIAGGHEQYF.